These 10 T cell receptor beta chains were sequenced from one sample in a study of cytomegalovirus exposure and HLA in healthy donors. PCR amplification relied on 60 Vbeta primers (plus 13 Jbeta primers). TCRdb's table, derived via immunoSEQ multiplex PCR, lists solely in-frame clones and lacks some. This sample carries 95,000 to 150,000 clones, with approximately 3.9% going to the ten biggest clones. Sequencing was performed on PBMCs. These receptors were obtained from a man younger than 35 in good health and CMV-seronegative.

This chain links TRBV6-1 with TRBJ1-6; D might be TRBD1 (6 bases). V lost 6 bases, J lost 6 bases, and 9 bases lay in between. CDR3 length: 13 amino acids. Germline CDR1 MNHNS, CDR2 SASEGT. The CDR3: CASRQGPNSPLHF. CDR3 sequence (DNA): TGTGCCAGCAGACAGGGTCCTAATTCACCCCTCCACTTT.

The DNA of the CDR3 is TGTGCCAGTAGTATGCTACCCGGGACAGGGATCTACGAGCAGTACTTC. It codes for CASSMLPGTGIYEQYF. The rearrangement uses TRBV19 and TRBJ2-7, with 9 bases aligning to TRBD1. V dropped 3 bases and J dropped 3; count of bases not matched to a gene: 9. The CDR3 extends over 16 amino acids. Germline loops: CDR1 LNHDA, CDR2 SQIVND (reference sequence).

The chain carries TRBV28 and TRBJ2-7; 9 bases map to TRBD1. There are 14 residues in the CDR3. Germline loops: CDR1 MDHEN, CDR2 SYDVKM. V was clipped by 11 bases and J by 5 bases; unmatched bases: 13. The CDR3 DNA reads TGTGCCGCCCATTCCGGGACAGGGCGCGACGAGCAGTACTTC. It translates to CAAHSGTGRDEQYF.

The chain links TRBV28 to TRBJ1-3; a weak D match, TRBD1 (5 bases). Germline CDR1 is MDHEN and CDR2 is SYDVKM. Trimming took 5 bases from V and 4 from J, leaving 12 bases between them. This CDR3 contains 14 residues. The CDR3 protein is CASSPQAGGNTIYF. As DNA, the CDR3 is TGTGCCAGCAGTCCCCAGGCAGGGGGAAACACCATATATTTT.

The chain couples TRBV29-1 to TRBJ2-1; no clear D gene. CDR1 and CDR2 (germline): SQVTM, ANQGSEA. The CDR3 is 13 amino acids. The V end was cut by 4 bases, the J end by 2 bases, with 9 bases between. DNA for the CDR3: TGCAGCGTTGTGGAACAGACCTACAATGAGCAGTTCTTC. It specifies CSVVEQTYNEQFF.

V gene TRBV27 combines with J gene TRBJ1-1; TRBD1 matches 8 bases. V dropped 6 bases and J dropped 10; count of bases not matched to a gene: 16. The CDR3 is made up of 15 amino acids. The germline V gene encodes CDR1 MNHEY and CDR2 SMNVEV (reference sequence). The CDR3 nucleotides read TGTGCCAGCAGCCGGACAGGGAGGGGTGAGTATGCAGCTTTCTTT. It codes for CASSRTGRGEYAAFF.

The rearrangement uses TRBV30 and TRBJ1-2; 11 bases are shared with TRBD1. The germline gives CDR1 GTSNPN, CDR2 SVGIG (reference sequence). The CDR3 has 11 amino acids. V lost 8 bases, J lost 8 bases, and 4 bases stayed unmatched. The DNA for the CDR3 is TGTGCCGGACAGGGGGCGCCCGGCTACACCTTC. Encoded protein: CAGQGAPGYTF.

This chain connects TRBV5-1 to TRBJ1-1; D is unresolved. In germline, CDR1 is SGHRS, CDR2 YFSETQ. V was cut by 3 bases and J by 2 bases, with 8 bases left in between. The CDR3 is 13 residues long. The CDR3 spells CASSSVRNTEAFF. The DNA for the CDR3 is TGCGCCAGCAGCTCGGTGCGAAACACTGAAGCTTTCTTT.

The chain's CDR3 is CARSPLGGSNQPQHF. In DNA form, the CDR3 reads TGTGCCAGAAGCCCTCTAGGGGGTAGCAATCAGCCCCAGCATTTT. This chain links TRBV5-3 with TRBJ1-5, with TRBD1 as a possible D gene (6 bases). TRBV5-3 qualifies as an ORF whose function is uncertain. V lost 4 bases, J lost 0 bases, and 11 bases lay in between. The CDR3 covers 15 residues.

V gene TRBV10-1 combines with J gene TRBJ2-5, with D possibly being TRBD1 (6 bases). The CDR3 loop spans 14 amino acids. Looked up from germline, CDR1 is WNHNN and CDR2 is SYGVQD (reference sequence). Trimming cost V 0 bases and J 5 bases, with 10 bases left between them. Here the CDR3 reads CASSESQGRETQYF. CDR3 in DNA: TGCGCCAGCAGTGAGTCTCAGGGGCGGGAGACCCAGTACTTC.